The TCR beta chain under discussion was sequenced for a study of T cell repertoires in aging, cancer and after chemotherapy. In the study overall: The full dataset contained several million TCR reads. Study-level results: The repertoire data cannot show anything about immunological memory following chemotherapy. Rebound thymic output was suggested by rising median generation probability during chemotherapy in each cancer cohort.

This clonotype is large in the sample. Antigen: not known. Rearranged V-D-J TRB sequences were amplified with a mixed TRB-A/B primer pool. TCRdb reprocessed the multiplex PCR reads with MiXCR, giving one entry per CDR3 protein. The sample has a few thousand distinct CDR3 sequences; around 27% are singletons. Amplification of TCR beta used genomic DNA extracted from peripheral blood. The germline CDR1 and CDR2 sequences are LNHDA and SQIVND (reference sequence). The CDR3 sequence is 15 residues long. Trimming cost V 1 base and J 10 bases; bases outside gene matches: 6. The sequence was collected from a human donor in good health. Sequencing was carried out using blood. This chain links TRBV19 with TRBJ1-6; TRBD1 matches 8 bases. DNA of the CDR3: TGTGCCAGTAGTATAGGGGGACAGGCGGACTCACCCCTCCACTTT. Translating gives CASSIGGQADSPLHF. The variable domain in full, completed from reference TRBV19 and TRBJ1-6, reads DGGITQSPKYLFRKEGQNVTLSCEQNLNHDAMYWYRQDPGQGLRLIYYSQIVNDFQKGDIAEGYSVSREKKESFPLTVTSAQKNPTAFYLCASSIGGQADSPLHFGNGTRLTVT.